This is a list of T cell receptor beta chains from one sample in a study of T cell responses to AZD1222 COVID-19 vaccine. Measured with immunoSEQ multiplex PCR; TCRdb has only the in-frame clones, and not every one. The repertoire holds 100,000 to 150,000 clones, with over 90% as singletons. Sequencing was performed on peripheral blood, taken on day 0 of AZD1222 vaccination. The receptor set was obtained from an adult in good health. Each CDR3 is given with its conserved first and last residue.

v_gene,CDR3aa
TRBV27,CASSLIPRNEQFF
TRBV10-3,CATAGGQNTEAFF
TRBV2,CASKGGTGGGTEAFF
TRBV6-5,CATLRTSEQYF
TRBV28,CASSFGIRDNLYEQYF
TRBV19,CASSSAVAAYEQYF
TRBV2,CAIQPGTSGNEQFF
TRBV28,CASREVNTEAFF
TRBV5-4,CASSLALSYEQYF
TRBV2,CASSDWAVDQPQHF
TRBV7-2,CASSLAPGGGGEAFF
TRBV27,CASSLSAGLIYNEQFF
TRBV5-1,CASSPRGEETQYF
TRBV6-5,CASSYAGGSNQPQHF
TRBV4-3,CASSQSGFAGGSGPDTQYF
TRBV5-8,CASSLDIGLLGGNQPQHF
TRBV5-6,CASSKNLAGNEQFF
TRBV25-1,CASSDSGRAGYTF
TRBV5-8,CASSLGQGVNTEAFF
TRBV5-3,CARSLGLGHTYEQYF
TRBV19,CASSIWGLTTDTQYF
TRBV11-2,CASSLVGRTRGGSPLHF
TRBV27,CASSQQGNEKLFF
TRBV7-2,CASSNYPGELFF
TRBV4-2,CASSQKPTRSGGSGNTIYF
TRBV5-1,CASSGGSSYNEQFF
TRBV27,CASSLRGGSSYNEQFF
TRBV20-1,CSASHNTRSPLHF
TRBV5-1,CASSLPFQNYEQYF
TRBV7-8,CASSSRQGPTQPQHF
TRBV5-8,CASTKAGQINEKLFF
TRBV5-5,CASRGTVPMNTEAFF
TRBV4-3,CASSQDLGRLSGNTIYF
TRBV5-4,CASSLSTSDEQFF
TRBV30,CAWKDLSEQYF
TRBV9,CASSVGLGEGTEAFF
TRBV6-6,CASSYGGGGFTDTQYF
TRBV28,CASGRMAYGYTF
TRBV5-1,CASSANRDYEQYF
TRBV21-1,CASSKRRANNEQFF
TRBV27,CASSLSGGTGELFF
TRBV4-2,CASSQTTGTGWYF
TRBV6-5,CASPGSTEQYF
TRBV6-4,CASSVQGYEQYF
TRBV11-2,CASSSRDTASGNTIYF
TRBV11-2,CASSLEAQSSYEQYF
TRBV4-1,CASSREGPDSSLNYGYTF
TRBV28,CASSLGPDYGYTF
TRBV9,CASSAHHLSSGNTIYF
TRBV7-3,CASSLFGTAQYF
TRBV11-2,CASSPGTGRETQYF
TRBV29-1,CSTKGGWETQYF
TRBV9,CASSVGGDRGTYEQYF